The sequence of this T cell receptor (beta chain) was determined in a study of blood T cell repertoires in COVID-19. Using immunoSEQ multiplex PCR, the repertoire was profiled, and TCRdb retains in-frame clones only, with some absent. The top ten clones hold 3% of a sample with around 170,000 clones, over 65% of them seen once. The source material was peripheral blood. The clonotype originates from an elderly woman with acute or convalescent COVID-19.

In DNA form, the CDR3 reads TGTGCCAGCAGCTTACCAGTTCACACTGAAGCTTTCTTT. This translates into CASSLPVHTEAFF. The genes are TRBV11-2 and TRBJ1-1; D unresolved. Germline-derived CDR1 and CDR2 are SGHAT and FQNNGV. With 2 bases removed from V and 3 bases from J, the gap between germline ends came to 7 bases. There are 13 residues in the CDR3.